One sample yielded the 22 T cell receptor beta chains listed below, sequenced in a study of shared clonotypes between healthy human individuals. Naive CD8 isolation took CD45RO-negative cells positively selected for CCR7 and excluded terminally differentiated effector memory CD45RA+ cells. The protocol was immunoSEQ multiplex PCR, while the TCRdb copy is restricted to in-frame clones and leaves out a portion. The data show 1.5 million to 2.5 million clones, about 94% seen once. Material: naive CD8+ T cells sorted from blood. These receptors were obtained from a man between 18 and 29 years old in good health.

The CDR3 here is CASSPQRVDGEKLFF. For the CDR3, the DNA is TGCGCCAGCAGCCCCCAGAGAGTAGATGGAGAAAAACTGTTTTTT. The chain couples TRBV4-1 to TRBJ1-4; D remains unclear. The germline V gene encodes CDR1 MGHRA and CDR2 YSYEKL. The CDR3 has 15 residues. V lost 4 bases and J 8 bases, leaving 17 bases between the germline ends.

The J gene is TRBJ2-1, the V gene TRBV4-1; a weak D match, TRBD1 (6 bases). This CDR3 region has 14 residues. V was cut by 6 bases and J by 4 bases, with 13 bases left in between. The germline gives CDR1 MGHRA, CDR2 YSYEKL. The CDR3 DNA reads TGCGCCAGCAGTACAGGGTTGGGGTACAATGAGCAGTTCTTC. It yields the protein CASSTGLGYNEQFF.

The chain uses TRBV9 and TRBJ2-2; D not certain. V was clipped by 0 bases and J by 0 bases, with 21 bases between them. The CDR3 totals 20 residues. Germline loops: CDR1 SGDLS, CDR2 YYNGEE. CDR3 DNA sequence: TGTGCCAGCAGCGTAGATTCAGGCGAACCAGCTCTTTCGAACACCGGGGAGCTGTTTTTT. Protein: CASSVDSGEPALSNTGELFF.

The J gene is TRBJ1-2, the V gene TRBV7-9; 7 positions match TRBD1. This CDR3 comprises 14 residues. J lost 2 bases, V lost 6 bases, and 6 bases had no gene match. Germline CDR1 SEHNR, CDR2 FQNEAQ (reference sequence). CDR3 amino acids: CASRGGFSNYGYTF. The CDR3 DNA reads TGTGCCAGCAGAGGGGGCTTCAGCAACTATGGCTACACCTTC.

For this clone: An end of the junction differs from the germline gene, which may be a read error. The chain is built from TRBV5-6 and TRBJ1-1; no reliable D call. This CDR3 has 13 residues. Per the germline V gene, CDR1 is SGHDT and CDR2 is YYEEEE. CDR3 in DNA: TGTGCCAGCAGCTTAATGGGGAACAGTGAAGCTTTCTTT. Protein sequence: CASSLMGNSEAFF.

This chain uses TRBV4-1 with TRBJ2-1, with TRBD2 matching 8 bases. The V gene end was trimmed by 0 bases and the J gene end by 8 bases; junction bases not matched to a gene: 12. The CDR3 runs 17 residues. Germline assignment: CDR1 MGHRA and CDR2 YSYEKL. The CDR3 is CASSQELAGWTLDEQFF. CDR3 coding DNA: TGCGCCAGCAGCCAAGAGTTAGCGGGGTGGACCCTCGATGAGCAGTTCTTC.

V usage is TRBV28 and J usage is TRBJ1-5; 7 nucleotides align to TRBD1. This CDR3 is 17 amino acids long. Germline assignment: CDR1 MDHEN and CDR2 SYDVKM. Trimming removed 1 base from V and 8 bases from J; junction bases left unmatched: 14. The CDR3 spells CASSLYFGRRGVEPQHF. The DNA of the CDR3 is TGTGCCAGCAGTTTATACTTTGGTCGCAGGGGGGTCGAGCCCCAGCATTTT.

This chain links TRBV4-3 with TRBJ2-5; 8 bases line up with TRBD2. This CDR3 comprises 17 residues. J gave up 0 bases and V 1 base, and 7 bases lay outside the gene matches. The germline V gene encodes CDR1 LGHNA and CDR2 YSLEER. The chain's CDR3 is CASSQGIQREYQETQYF. The DNA for the CDR3 is TGCGCCAGCAGCCAAGGGATCCAGCGGGAGTACCAAGAGACCCAGTACTTC.

The chain is built from TRBV5-6 and TRBJ2-7, with D possibly TRBD2 on 6 matching bases. Between the trimmed V and J ends, which lost 0 bases and 2 bases, there was a span of 12 bases. The CDR3 runs to 15 residues. CDR1 is SGHDT, CDR2 YYEEEE, per germline. CDR3 residues: CASSLAVAGPYEQYF. The CDR3 DNA reads as TGTGCCAGCAGCTTGGCGGTGGCGGGACCCTACGAGCAGTACTTC.

This chain joins TRBV11-1 and TRBJ2-7; no clear D gene. This CDR3 is built from 13 residues. V gave up 3 bases and J gave up 4 bases, with 10 bases separating them. Germline V gene data show CDR1 as SGHAT and CDR2 as FQDESV (reference sequence). The CDR3 loop reads CASSFQVGYEQYF. The CDR3 region has the DNA TGTGCCAGCAGCTTCCAGGTGGGGTACGAGCAGTACTTC.

The chain couples TRBV27 to TRBJ2-7; 7 bases line up with TRBD1. V shed 6 bases and J 2 bases; nucleotides not matched to a gene: 7. Germline values: CDR1 MNHEY, CDR2 SMNVEV (reference sequence). CDR3 length: 14 amino acids. CDR3 nucleotide sequence: TGTGCCAGCAGCCGACAGGGCCCAACCTACGAGCAGTACTTC. Translation gives CASSRQGPTYEQYF.

The rearrangement uses TRBV9 and TRBJ2-7; D is undetermined. This CDR3 is 14 amino acids long. CDR1 is SGDLS and CDR2 is YYNGEE in the germline V gene. V was clipped by 0 bases and J by 0 bases, with 7 bases between them. As DNA, the CDR3 is TGTGCCAGCAGCGTAGCGGAAAACTCCTACGAGCAGTACTTC. It yields the protein CASSVAENSYEQYF.

V gene TRBV28 combines with J gene TRBJ2-7; a weak D match, TRBD1 (6 bases). Germline V gene sequence: CDR1 MDHEN, CDR2 SYDVKM. This CDR3 spans 14 amino acids. The V and J ends lost 7 bases and 0 bases respectively, with 13 bases between them. For the CDR3, the DNA is TGTGCCAGCACAGGGGCAGGGGCCTCCTACGAGCAGTACTTC. It translates to CASTGAGASYEQYF.

The V and J genes are TRBV14 and TRBJ1-5; 7 bases align to TRBD1. The CDR3 is 17 amino acids. Trimming at V came to 1 base and at J to 0 bases, leaving 6 bases not matched to a gene. The germline V gene encodes CDR1 SGHDN and CDR2 FVKESK. Here the CDR3 reads CASSQGRDSYSNQPQHF. The CDR3 bases are TGTGCCAGCAGCCAAGGTAGGGACAGTTATAGCAATCAGCCCCAGCATTTT.

The V and J genes are TRBV6-5 and TRBJ2-7, with 9 bases matching TRBD1. The junction had 6 bases not matched to a gene; V was cut back by 0 bases and J by 3 bases. This CDR3 has 16 amino acids. Germline CDR1 and CDR2: MNHEY and SVGAGI. This CDR3 reads CASSYSPTGQGYEQYF. The DNA of the CDR3 is TGTGCCAGCAGTTACTCTCCGACGGGACAGGGCTACGAGCAGTACTTC.

Remarks on this clone: The identical CDR3 is also encoded by other nucleotide sequences in the sample. The chain combines TRBV6-1 with TRBJ1-3, with D unresolved. Trimming removed 1 base from V and 0 bases from J, with 4 bases in between. Per germline, CDR1 MNHNS and CDR2 SASEGT. The CDR3 is 14 residues long. CDR3 DNA: TGTGCCAGCAGTGAAGGGACCTCTGGAAACACCATATATTTT. Residues: CASSEGTSGNTIYF.

The CDR3 DNA reads TGTGCCAGCAGCCAAGAATCCCACACAGATACGCAGTATTTT. Amino acids: CASSQESHTDTQYF. The rearrangement uses TRBV4-2 and TRBJ2-3; D gene ambiguous. Germline V gene data show CDR1 as LGHNA and CDR2 as YNFKEQ. Trimming took off 0 bases at V and 2 bases at J, with 6 bases between the two ends. The CDR3 covers 14 residues.

The chain uses TRBV28 and TRBJ1-5; D perhaps matches TRBD1 (5 bases). Germline-derived CDR1 and CDR2 are MDHEN and SYDVKM. The CDR3 has 15 residues. V lost 6 bases and J lost 7, with 19 bases in between. This CDR3 is CASRSHFMGEQPQHF. The CDR3 nucleotides read TGTGCCAGCAGATCACATTTCATGGGGGAACAGCCCCAGCATTTT.

The J gene is TRBJ1-1, the V gene TRBV9; 7 nucleotides match TRBD1. The CDR3 consists of 17 residues. Germline V CDR1 and CDR2: SGDLS, YYNGEE. With 0 bases clipped from V and 3 bases from J, the junction kept 11 bases outside the gene matches. In DNA, the CDR3 is TGTGCCAGCAGCGTAGGAATGGAGGGGGCGCGTGACACTGAAGCTTTCTTT. Translated, it gives CASSVGMEGARDTEAFF.

This CDR3 is CASRDRGDYEQYF. The DNA of the CDR3 is TGTGCCAGCAGAGACAGGGGGGACTACGAGCAGTACTTC. The V and J genes are TRBV28 and TRBJ2-7; the match to TRBD1 covers 9 bases. Trimming removed 6 bases from V and 3 bases from J; junction bases left unmatched: 3. Germline CDR1 reads MDHEN; CDR2 reads SYDVKM. This CDR3 comprises 13 residues.

The genes are TRBV5-1 and TRBJ2-2; D is unclear. The germline CDR1 and CDR2 sequences are SGHRS and YFSETQ. Trimming stripped 4 bases from V and 4 bases from J, with 11 bases between. This CDR3 contains 14 residues. The CDR3 nucleotides read TGCGCCAGCAGCGGCGTAGTAAGCACCGGGGAGCTGTTTTTT. It specifies CASSGVVSTGELFF.

For this clone: With a much larger clone just one base away, this may be a read error. V and J are TRBV5-5 and TRBJ1-1, with TRBD1 matching 8 bases. From germline, CDR1 is SGHKS and CDR2 YYEKEE (reference sequence). The junction had 0 bases not matched to a gene; V was cut back by 2 bases and J by 0 bases. The CDR3 runs 14 residues. In DNA, the CDR3 is TGTGCCAGCAGCTTACAGGGGGTGAACACTGAAGCTTTCTTT. Translated: CASSLQGVNTEAFF.